Sequencing of this T cell receptor beta chain was carried out in a study of chemoradiotherapy in HPV16-positive cancers. Assay: immunoSEQ multiplex PCR; the TCRdb copy retains only in-frame clones and omits some. The sample has approximately 940 clones, under 85% seen once. Repeated repertoire sampling spanned the course of chemoradiotherapy. Comments on this clone: The antigen remains unidentified.

Broader study findings: Better recurrence-free survival went with HPV-responsive T-cell expansion in HPV16-positive patients. Candidate HPV-specific clones and E7-related TCR motifs grew in tumor during treatment. The functional HPV-specific definition rests on just two HPV16-positive patients.

The germline V gene encodes CDR1 SGHRS and CDR2 YFSETQ. Trimming removed 0 bases from V and 4 bases from J, with 12 bases in between. The CDR3 is 15 residues long. The sequence came from a human donor with HPV-associated anogenital cancer. V usage is TRBV5-1 and J usage is TRBJ2-3; TRBD1 might be the D (6 bases). Sequencing was performed on tumor tissue, taken from a patient who underwent chemoradiotherapy. CDR3 nucleotide sequence: TGCGCCAGCAGCTTGGAAGGGGGATCGGCAGATACGCAGTATTTT. Amino acid sequence: CASSLEGGSADTQYF.